A single sample gave rise to the 3 T cell receptor beta chains below, sequenced in a study of blood T cell repertoires in COVID-19. Method: immunoSEQ multiplex PCR; TCRdb's copy keeps in-frame clones and lacks some. The repertoire holds around 130,000 clones, with 88% as singletons. Specimen: peripheral blood. These receptors all come from a human donor with COVID-19, enrolled during active disease. The donor label of this sample is uncertain.

The V gene is TRBV2, the J gene TRBJ2-3; D is possibly TRBD1 (5 bases). The CDR3 length is 13 residues. The germline gives CDR1 SNHLY, CDR2 FYNNEI. V lost 10 bases, J lost 4 bases, and 15 bases lay in between. The CDR3 nucleotides read TGTGCCACCTGGGGCTACGAAGCAGATACGCAGTATTTT. Translation gives CATWGYEADTQYF.

The chain is built from TRBV19 and TRBJ1-5, with D hard to call. The V end lost 3 bases, the J end lost 6 bases, and 15 bases lay between the germline ends. Germline-derived CDR1 and CDR2 are LNHDA and SQIVND (reference sequence). The CDR3 consists of 15 residues. The CDR3 DNA is TGTGCCAGTAGTATTGGGCAGGCGCATGGTCAGCCCCAGCATTTT. The encoded protein is CASSIGQAHGQPQHF.

This rearrangement joins TRBV6-5 to TRBJ2-1; a possible D gene is TRBD1 (5 bases). The CDR3 has 14 amino acids. The germline V and J ends were trimmed by 2 bases and 2 bases, with 7 bases remaining between them. CDR1 is MNHEY and CDR2 is SVGAGI in the germline V gene. The CDR3 DNA is TGTGCCAGCAGTTACGACAGTACCTACAATGAGCAGTTCTTC. This encodes CASSYDSTYNEQFF.